This TCR beta chain was retrieved from a study of cytomegalovirus exposure and HLA in healthy donors. Study-level information: Early released data comprised around 79 million unique TCRs from HLA-typed donors.

The PCR contained 60 Vbeta and 13 Jbeta primers. Assay used: immunoSEQ multiplex PCR; TCRdb lists only in-frame clones, some missing. The sample yields 85,000 to 100,000 clones, approximately 71% seen once. Worth noting for this clone: Its antigen is unidentified.

Study-wide results and caveats: It was approximately 150 TCR beta chains that were listed as cytomegalovirus-associated. Apart from CMV serostatus, no immune exposure information was available. Diagnosis of cytomegalovirus status made by the classifier reportedly showed high specificity and sensitivity.

The V gene's germline CDR1 is WNHNN and CDR2 SYGVQD (reference sequence). This CDR3 has 13 amino acids. The V and J ends lost 0 bases and 11 bases respectively, with 10 bases between them. The TCR comes from a man aged 50 to 60 in good health and CMV-seronegative. This rearrangement joins TRBV10-1 to TRBJ2-2; D is unclear. Sequencing used PBMCs. The CDR3 region has the DNA TGCGCCAGCAGTGAGTCTTTTTCTTCCGAGCTGTTTTTT. Translating gives CASSESFSSELFF.